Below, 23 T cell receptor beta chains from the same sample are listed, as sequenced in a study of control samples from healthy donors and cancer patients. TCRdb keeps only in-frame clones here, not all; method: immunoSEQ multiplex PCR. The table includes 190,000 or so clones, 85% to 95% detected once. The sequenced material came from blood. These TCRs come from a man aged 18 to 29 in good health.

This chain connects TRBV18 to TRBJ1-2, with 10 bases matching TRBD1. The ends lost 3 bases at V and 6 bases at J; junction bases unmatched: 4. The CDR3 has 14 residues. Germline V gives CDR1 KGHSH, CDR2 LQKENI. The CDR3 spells CASSPATGGDGYTF. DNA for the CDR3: TGTGCCAGCTCACCTGCGACAGGGGGCGATGGCTACACCTTC. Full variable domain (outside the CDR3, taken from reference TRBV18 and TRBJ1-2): NAGVMQNPRHLVRRRGQEARLRCSPMKGHSHVYWYRQLPEEGLKFMVYLQKENIIDESGMPKERFSAEFPKEGPSILRIQQVVRGDSAAYFCASSPATGGDGYTFGSGTRLTVV.

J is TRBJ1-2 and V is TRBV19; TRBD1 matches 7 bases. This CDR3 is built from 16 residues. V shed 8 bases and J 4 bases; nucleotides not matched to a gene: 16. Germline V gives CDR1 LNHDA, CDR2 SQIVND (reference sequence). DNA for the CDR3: TGTGCCAGTGGGACTCCAGGGGGATTTGTGGGCTATGGCTACACCTTC. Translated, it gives CASGTPGGFVGYGYTF.

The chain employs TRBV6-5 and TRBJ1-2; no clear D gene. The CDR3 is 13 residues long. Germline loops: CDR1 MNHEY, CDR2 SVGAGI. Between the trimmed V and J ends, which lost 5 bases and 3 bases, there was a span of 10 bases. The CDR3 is CASSITEHYGYTF. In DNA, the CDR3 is TGTGCCAGCAGTATCACAGAACACTATGGCTACACCTTC.

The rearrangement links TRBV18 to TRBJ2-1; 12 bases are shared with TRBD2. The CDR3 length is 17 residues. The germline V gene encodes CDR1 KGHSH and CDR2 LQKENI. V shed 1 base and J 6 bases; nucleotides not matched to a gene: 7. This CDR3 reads CASSPLTSGGSGNEQFF. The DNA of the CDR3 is TGTGCCAGCTCACCACTGACTAGCGGGGGTAGCGGCAATGAGCAGTTCTTC.

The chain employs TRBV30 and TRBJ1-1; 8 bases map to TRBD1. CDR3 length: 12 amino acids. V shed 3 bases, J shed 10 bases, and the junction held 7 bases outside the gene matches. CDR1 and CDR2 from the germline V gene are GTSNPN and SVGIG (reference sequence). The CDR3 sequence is CAWSNGQGRAFF. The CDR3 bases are TGTGCCTGGAGCAACGGACAGGGTCGAGCTTTCTTT.

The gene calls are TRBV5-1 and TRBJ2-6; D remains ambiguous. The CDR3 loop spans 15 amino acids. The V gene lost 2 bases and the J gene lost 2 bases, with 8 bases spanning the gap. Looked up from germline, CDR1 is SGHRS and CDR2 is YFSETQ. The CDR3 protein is CASSFLGTGANVLTF. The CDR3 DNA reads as TGCGCCAGCAGCTTTCTAGGTACTGGGGCCAACGTCCTGACTTTC.

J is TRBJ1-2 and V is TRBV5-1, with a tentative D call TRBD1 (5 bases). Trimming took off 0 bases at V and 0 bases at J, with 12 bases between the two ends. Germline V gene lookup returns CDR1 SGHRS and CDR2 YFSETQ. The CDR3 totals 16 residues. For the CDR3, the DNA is TGCGCCAGCAGCTTGGAGGGGAAAAGTTCTAACTATGGCTACACCTTC. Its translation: CASSLEGKSSNYGYTF.

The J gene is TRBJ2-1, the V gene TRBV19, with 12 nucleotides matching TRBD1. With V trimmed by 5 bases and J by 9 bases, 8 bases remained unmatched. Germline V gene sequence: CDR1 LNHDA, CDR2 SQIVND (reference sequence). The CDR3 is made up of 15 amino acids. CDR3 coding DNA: TGTGCCAGTAGTGGACCGGGACAGGGGGCCGGTGAGCAGTTCTTC. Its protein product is CASSGPGQGAGEQFF.

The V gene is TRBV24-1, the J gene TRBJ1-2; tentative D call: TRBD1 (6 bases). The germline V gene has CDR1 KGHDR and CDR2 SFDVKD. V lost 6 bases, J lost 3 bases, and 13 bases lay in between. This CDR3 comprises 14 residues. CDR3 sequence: CATSRGGADYGYTF. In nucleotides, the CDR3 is TGTGCCACCAGTCGGGGGGGCGCGGACTATGGCTACACCTTC.

CDR3: CASSITGTGANVLTF. In nucleotides, the CDR3 is TGTGCCAGTAGTATCACAGGGACGGGGGCCAACGTCCTGACTTTC. The rearrangement links TRBV19 to TRBJ2-6; D perhaps matches TRBD1 (6 bases). Per the germline V gene, CDR1 is LNHDA and CDR2 is SQIVND (reference sequence). V was trimmed by 3 bases and J by 4 bases, leaving 10 bases between them. The CDR3 runs 15 residues.

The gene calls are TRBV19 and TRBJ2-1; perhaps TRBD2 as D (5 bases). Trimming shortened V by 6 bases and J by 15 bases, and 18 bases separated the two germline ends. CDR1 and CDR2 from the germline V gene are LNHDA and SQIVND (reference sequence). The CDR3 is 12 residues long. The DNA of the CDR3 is TGTGCCAGTAGGCCACCGGGATGGGCACTGTTCTTC. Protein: CASRPPGWALFF.

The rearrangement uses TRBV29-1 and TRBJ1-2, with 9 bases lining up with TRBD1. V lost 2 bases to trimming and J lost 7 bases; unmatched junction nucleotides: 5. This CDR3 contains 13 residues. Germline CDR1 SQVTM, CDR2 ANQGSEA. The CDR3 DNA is TGCAGCGTTGAAACAGGGGGCTTAAGTGGCTACACCTTC. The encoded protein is CSVETGGLSGYTF. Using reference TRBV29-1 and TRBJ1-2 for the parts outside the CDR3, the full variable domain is SAVISQKPSRDICQRGTSLTIQCQVDSQVTMMFWYRQQPGQSLTLIATANQGSEATYESGFVIDKFPISRPNLTFSTLTVSNMSPEDSSIYLCSVETGGLSGYTFGSGTRLTVV.

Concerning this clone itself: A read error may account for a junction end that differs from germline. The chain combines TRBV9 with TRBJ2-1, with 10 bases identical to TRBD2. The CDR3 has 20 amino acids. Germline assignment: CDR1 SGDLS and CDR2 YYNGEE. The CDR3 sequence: CASSPRIGLAGAISYNEQLF. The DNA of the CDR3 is TGTGCCAGCAGCCCCCGAATTGGGCTAGCGGGGGCCATCTCCTACAATGAGCAGCTCTTC.

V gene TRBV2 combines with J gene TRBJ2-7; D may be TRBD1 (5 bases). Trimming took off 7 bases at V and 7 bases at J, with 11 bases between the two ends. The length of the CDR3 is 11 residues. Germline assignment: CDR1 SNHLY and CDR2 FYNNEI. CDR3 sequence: CASTQGSEQYF. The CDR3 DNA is TGTGCCAGCACTCAGGGATCAGAGCAGTACTTC.

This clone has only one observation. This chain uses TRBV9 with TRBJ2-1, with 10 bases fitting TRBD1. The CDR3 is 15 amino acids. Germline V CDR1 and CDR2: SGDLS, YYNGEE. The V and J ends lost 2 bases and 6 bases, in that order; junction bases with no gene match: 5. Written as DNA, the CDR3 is TGTGCCAGCAGCGTCCGGGACAGGGGTCTCAATGAGCAGTTCTTC. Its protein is CASSVRDRGLNEQFF.

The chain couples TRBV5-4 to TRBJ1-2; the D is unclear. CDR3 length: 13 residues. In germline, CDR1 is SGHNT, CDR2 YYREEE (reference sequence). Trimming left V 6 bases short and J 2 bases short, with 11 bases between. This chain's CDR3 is CASTDTTNYGYTF. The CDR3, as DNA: TGTGCCAGCACCGACACCACAAACTATGGCTACACCTTC.

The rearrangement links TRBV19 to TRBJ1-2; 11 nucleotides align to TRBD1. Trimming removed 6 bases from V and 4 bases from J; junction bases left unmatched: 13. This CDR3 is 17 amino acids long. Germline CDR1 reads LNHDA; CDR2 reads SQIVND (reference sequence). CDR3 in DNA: TGTGCCAGTAGGTTCCCGCTGCGGACAGGGGGCCTCTATGGCTACACCTTC. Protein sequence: CASRFPLRTGGLYGYTF.

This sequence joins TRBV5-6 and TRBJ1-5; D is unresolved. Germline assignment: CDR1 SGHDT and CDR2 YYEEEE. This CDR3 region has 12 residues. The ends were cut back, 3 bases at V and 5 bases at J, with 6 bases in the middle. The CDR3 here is CASSSLYQPQHF. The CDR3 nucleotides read TGTGCCAGCAGCTCCCTATATCAGCCCCAGCATTTT. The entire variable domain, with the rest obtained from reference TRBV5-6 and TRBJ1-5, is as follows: DAGVTQSPTHLIKTRGQQVTLRCSPKSGHDTVSWYQQALGQGPQFIFQYYEEEERQRGNFPDRFSGHQFPNYSSELNVNALLLGDSALYLCASSSLYQPQHFGDGTRLSIL.

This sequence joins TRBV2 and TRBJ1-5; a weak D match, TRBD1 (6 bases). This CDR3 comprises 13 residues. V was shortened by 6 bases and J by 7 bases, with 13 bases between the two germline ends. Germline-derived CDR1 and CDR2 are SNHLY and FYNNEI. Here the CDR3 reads CASRAGALQPQHF. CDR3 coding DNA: TGTGCCAGCAGAGCGGGGGCATTGCAGCCCCAGCATTTT.

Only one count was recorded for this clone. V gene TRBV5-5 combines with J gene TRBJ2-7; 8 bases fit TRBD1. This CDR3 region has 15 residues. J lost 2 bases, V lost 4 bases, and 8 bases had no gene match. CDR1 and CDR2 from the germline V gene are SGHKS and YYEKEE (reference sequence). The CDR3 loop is CASSRSGTGTYEQYF. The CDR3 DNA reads TGTGCCAGCAGCCGGTCCGGGACAGGCACCTACGAGCAGTACTTC.

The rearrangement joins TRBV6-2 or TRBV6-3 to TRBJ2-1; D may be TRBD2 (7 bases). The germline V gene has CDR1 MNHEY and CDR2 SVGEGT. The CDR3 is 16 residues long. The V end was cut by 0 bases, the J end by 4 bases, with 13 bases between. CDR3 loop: CASSYSAGAPYNEQFF. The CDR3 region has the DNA TGTGCCAGCAGTTACTCGGCGGGGGCGCCGTACAATGAGCAGTTCTTC.

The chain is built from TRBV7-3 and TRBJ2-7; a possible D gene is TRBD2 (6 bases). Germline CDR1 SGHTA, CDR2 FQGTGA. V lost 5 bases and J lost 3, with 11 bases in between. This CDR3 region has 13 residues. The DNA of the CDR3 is TGTGCCAGCAGCGCGGGACCTAACTACGAGCAGTACTTC. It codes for CASSAGPNYEQYF.

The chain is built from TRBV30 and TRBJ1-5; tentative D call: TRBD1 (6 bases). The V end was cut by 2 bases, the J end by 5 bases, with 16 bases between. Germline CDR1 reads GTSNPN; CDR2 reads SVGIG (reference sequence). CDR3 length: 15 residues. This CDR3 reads CAWSPRGRADQPQHF. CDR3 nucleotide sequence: TGTGCCTGGAGTCCCAGGGGAAGGGCGGATCAGCCCCAGCATTTT.